Listed here are 3 T cell receptor beta chains from one sample, sequenced in a study of control samples from healthy donors and cancer patients (dated by TCRdb to between 2020 and 2021). Library preparation was by the immunoSEQ multiplex PCR assay. Held by TCRdb, this immuneACCESS table contains in-frame sequences only and omits some clones. Under half of the omission traces to an unresolved V gene where checked; the cause of the rest is unknown. The sample has fewer than 200,000 clones on record, just over 90% of them singletons. The leading ten clones occupy roughly 4% of the sample. Sequencing was done on a sample of blood. Receptors were obtained from a woman aged 60-70 years in good health.

The chain combines TRBV6-4 with TRBJ2-1, with no clear D. The CDR3 is made up of 16 amino acids. In germline, CDR1 is MRHNA, CDR2 SNTAGT. V shed 4 bases and J shed 0 bases, with 13 bases lying between them. The DNA for the CDR3 is TGTGCCAGCAGTGCTAATAGGGCGAGCTCCTACAATGAGCAGTTCTTC. Translating gives CASSANRASSYNEQFF.

The rearrangement uses TRBV18 and TRBJ2-3; 7 bases align to TRBD1. The CDR3 spans 15 residues. The germline CDR1 and CDR2 sequences are KGHSH and LQKENI. With V trimmed by 3 bases and J by 3 bases, 6 bases remained unmatched. The CDR3 spells CASSPGQVGTDTQYF. The CDR3 nucleotides read TGTGCCAGCTCACCCGGACAGGTCGGGACAGATACGCAGTATTTT.

V gene TRBV21-1 combines with J gene TRBJ1-2. TRBV21-1 is tagged as a pseudogene. CDR3 length equals 16 residues. The chain's CDR3 is CASSKAFKLPNYGYTF. The CDR3 region has the DNA TGTGCCAGCAGCAAAGCGTTTAAACTTCCTAACTATGGCTACACCTTC.